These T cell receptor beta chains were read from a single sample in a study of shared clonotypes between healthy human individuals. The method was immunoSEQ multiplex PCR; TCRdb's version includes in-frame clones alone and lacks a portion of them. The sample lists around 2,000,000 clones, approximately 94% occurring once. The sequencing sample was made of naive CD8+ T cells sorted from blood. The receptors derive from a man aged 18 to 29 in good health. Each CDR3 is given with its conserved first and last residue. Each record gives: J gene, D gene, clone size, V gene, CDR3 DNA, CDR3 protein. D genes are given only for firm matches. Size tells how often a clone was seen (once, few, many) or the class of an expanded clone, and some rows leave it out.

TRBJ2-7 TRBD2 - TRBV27 TGTGCCAGCAGTTCTAGCGGGAGTTACGAGCAGTACTTC CASSSSGSYEQYF
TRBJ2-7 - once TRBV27 TGTGCCAGCAGTTTAGGGATCGGGAATGTAGGCGAGCAGTACTTC CASSLGIGNVGEQYF
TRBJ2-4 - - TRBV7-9 TGTGCCAGCAGCTTATACGGTGGAGTGGGCCCCCAAAACATTCAGTACTTC CASSLYGGVGPQNIQYF
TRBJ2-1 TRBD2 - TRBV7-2 TGTGCCAGCAGCTCGCTAGCGGGGGGACACAATGAGCAGTTCTTC CASSSLAGGHNEQFF
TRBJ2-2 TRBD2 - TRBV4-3 TGCGCCAGCAGCCAGCTACTAGCGGGAGAAGACACCGGGGAGCTGTTTTTT CASSQLLAGEDTGELFF
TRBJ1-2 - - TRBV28 TGTGCCAGCAGTTTCATCCCGATGGGTAGTTCAGGCTACACCTTC CASSFIPMGSSGYTF
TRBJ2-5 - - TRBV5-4 TGTGCCAGCAGCAGAGGGGGGCAGGATGGGACCCAGTACTTC CASSRGGQDGTQYF
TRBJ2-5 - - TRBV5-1 TGCGCCAGCAGCTGGACATGGGGAGAGACCCAGTACTTC CASSWTWGETQYF
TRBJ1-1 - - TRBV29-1 TGCAGCGTCCCTAAGCAGAACACTGAAGCTTTCTTT CSVPKQNTEAFF
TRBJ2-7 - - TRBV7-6 TGTGCCAGCAGCTTATATCAGGTCCCCTACGAGCAGTACTTC CASSLYQVPYEQYF
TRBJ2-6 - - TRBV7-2 TGTGCCAGCAGCACACATCGGAGACGACAAAGTCGGGCCAACGTCCTGACTTTC CASSTHRRRQSRANVLTF
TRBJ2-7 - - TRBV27 TGTGCCAGCAGTTTTGGGGGCGTTGGTTACGAGCAGTACTTC CASSFGGVGYEQYF
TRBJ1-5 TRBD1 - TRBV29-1 TGCAGCGCCCTGACAGGGGGCGGCAATCAGCCCCAGCATTTT CSALTGGGNQPQHF
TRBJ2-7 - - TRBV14 TGTGCCAGCAGCCCACTGACTTCCTACGAGCAGTACTTC CASSPLTSYEQYF
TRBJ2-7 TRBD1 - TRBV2 TGTGCCAGCAGCCGGACAGGGGAGGTCGAGCAGTACTTC CASSRTGEVEQYF
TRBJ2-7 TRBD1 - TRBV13 TGTGCCAGCAGCAGAGGACAGGGGGCTTCCTACGAGCAGTACTTC CASSRGQGASYEQYF
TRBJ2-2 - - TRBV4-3 TGCGCCAGCAGCCAAGATATTTACACAAACACCGGGGAGCTGTTTTTT CASSQDIYTNTGELFF
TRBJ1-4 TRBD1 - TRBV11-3 TGTGCCAGAGCCTACGGGACAGGGCCTGAAAAACTGTTTTTT CARAYGTGPEKLFF
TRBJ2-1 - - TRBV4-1 TGCGCCAGCTCCGGGACCCTGGGGAATGAGCAGTTCTTC CASSGTLGNEQFF
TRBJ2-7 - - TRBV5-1 TGCGCCAGCAGCCCAAGGGGGGGCCCCCTCTCCTACGAGCAGTACTTC CASSPRGGPLSYEQYF
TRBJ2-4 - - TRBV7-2 TGTGCCAGCAGTTCGGGTGTTATCGATGGACTGATAAACATTCAGTACTTC CASSSGVIDGLINIQYF
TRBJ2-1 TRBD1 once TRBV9 TGTGCCAGCAGCGTAGCTGGGACAGGGGTTTACAATGAGCAGTTCTTC CASSVAGTGVYNEQFF
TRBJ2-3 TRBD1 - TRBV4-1 TGCGCCAGCAGCCTCCCGGGACAGGGGTCAGATACGCAGTATTTT CASSLPGQGSDTQYF
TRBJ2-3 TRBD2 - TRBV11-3 TGTGCCAGCAGCTCAAGGACTAGCGGTGGCACAGATACGCAGTATTTT CASSSRTSGGTDTQYF
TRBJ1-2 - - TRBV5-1 TGCGCCAGCAGTCTCACAGGCCCACTTGGCTACACCTTC CASSLTGPLGYTF
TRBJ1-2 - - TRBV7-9 TGTGCCAGCAGCCCTGCCCTCCGGGGCCGCGGCTACACCTTC CASSPALRGRGYTF
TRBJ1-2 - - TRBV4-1 TGCGCCAGCAGCCAAGAGGAAGGACAGTTGAGTGGCTACACCTTC CASSQEEGQLSGYTF
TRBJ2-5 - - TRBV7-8 TGTGCCAGCAGCCTTCCGGGCCAAGAGACCCAGTACTTC CASSLPGQETQYF
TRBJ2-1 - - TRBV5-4 TGTGCCAGCAGCGACGGGGACTTTGTGGACAATGAGCAGTTCTTC CASSDGDFVDNEQFF
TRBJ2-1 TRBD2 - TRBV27 TGTGCCAGCAGTTTCTTAGCGGGGGGGGGCGATGAGCAGTTCTTC CASSFLAGGGDEQFF
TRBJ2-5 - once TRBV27 TGTGCCAGCAGTTTATGGGCAGGGGGAGGAGAGACCCAGTACTTC CASSLWAGGGETQYF
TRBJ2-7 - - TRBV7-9 TGTGCCAGCAGCTTATACCCCAGCCTAGGCTACGAGCAGTACTTC CASSLYPSLGYEQYF
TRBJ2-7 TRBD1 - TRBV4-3 TGCGCCAGCAGCCAAGGTGACAGGGGATACGAGCAGTACTTC CASSQGDRGYEQYF
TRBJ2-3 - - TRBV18 TGTGCCAGCTCACCTACCAAGGGGCAGGGACGAGATACGCAGTATTTT CASSPTKGQGRDTQYF
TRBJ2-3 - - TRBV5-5 TGTGCCAGCAGCTTGGAGTTCAGGCAGCCAGATACGCAGTATTTT CASSLEFRQPDTQYF
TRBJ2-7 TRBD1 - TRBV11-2 TGTGCCAGCAGCCAACAGGGGTTTACCCTCGAGCAGTACTTC CASSQQGFTLEQYF
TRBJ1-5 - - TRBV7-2 TGTGCCAGCAGCTTAGGGGGCTTTGGGCCCCAGCATTTT CASSLGGFGPQHF
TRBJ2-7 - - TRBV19 TGTGCCAGTAGTAAGGACAGCTACGAGCAGTACTTC CASSKDSYEQYF
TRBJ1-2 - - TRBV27 TGTGCCAGCAGTCCCGGGGCCACAGGGTTCGACTATGGCTACACCTTC CASSPGATGFDYGYTF
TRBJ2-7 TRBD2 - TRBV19 TGTGCCAGTAGTATAGTGCGGACTAGCTATCGGCACATCGCTTACGAGCAGTACTTC CASSIVRTSYRHIAYEQYF
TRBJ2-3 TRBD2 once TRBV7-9 TGTGCCAGCACCGACTCAGCGGGAGGGCCTCTGCCCACAGATACGCAGTATTTT CASTDSAGGPLPTDTQYF
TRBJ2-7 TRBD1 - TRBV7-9 TGTGCCAGCAGCTCACCGACAGGGCAACTTTACGAGCAGTACTTC CASSSPTGQLYEQYF
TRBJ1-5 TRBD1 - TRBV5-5 TGTGCCAGCAGCTCCGGGACAGGGCTTAGCAATCAGCCCCAGCATTTT CASSSGTGLSNQPQHF
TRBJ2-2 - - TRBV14 TGTGCCAGCAGCCACTGGACAGACGGCGCCGGGGAGCTGTTTTTT CASSHWTDGAGELFF
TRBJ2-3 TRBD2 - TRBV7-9 TGTGCCAGCAGCTTAGCAGGTAGCGGGGATTTGTGGAATACGCAGTATTTT CASSLAGSGDLWNTQYF
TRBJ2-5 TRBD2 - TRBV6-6 TGTGCCAGCGTAGCGGGAGAGGAAGAGACCCAGTACTTC CASVAGEEETQYF
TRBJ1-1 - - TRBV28 TGTGCCAGCAGTGTAGGGACTGAAGCTTTCTTT CASSVGTEAFF
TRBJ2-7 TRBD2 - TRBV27 TGTGCCAGCATCGCTAGCGGGGGCCGATCCTACGAGCAGTACTTC CASIASGGRSYEQYF
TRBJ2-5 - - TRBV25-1 TGTGCCAGCAGTGAATGGGGGACGACGCAAGAGACCCAGTACTTC CASSEWGTTQETQYF
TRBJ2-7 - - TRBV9 TGTGCCAGCAGCGAGGGGGACGGAGGCTACGAGCAGTACTTC CASSEGDGGYEQYF
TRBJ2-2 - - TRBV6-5 TGTGCCAGCAGTTACTCGACCGTTTCGAACACCGGGGAGCTGTTTTTT CASSYSTVSNTGELFF
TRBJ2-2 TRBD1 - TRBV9 TGTGCCAGCAGCACGGACAGGTTAAGTACCGGGGAGCTGTTTTTT CASSTDRLSTGELFF
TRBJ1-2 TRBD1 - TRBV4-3 TGCGCCAGCAGCCAAGAACGTTCCGAGACAGGGATCTCCTATGGCTACACCTTC CASSQERSETGISYGYTF
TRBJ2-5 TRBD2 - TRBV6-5 TGTGCCAGCAGCGAACTAGCGGGAGATGAGACCCAGTACTTC CASSELAGDETQYF
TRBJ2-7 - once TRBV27 TGTGCCAGCGGGGCAGGGACGGAGTTTGGGGAGCAGTACTTC CASGAGTEFGEQYF